The clone carrying this T cell receptor beta chain appeared a single time. This sample was included in a study of shared clonotypes between healthy human individuals. The table came from immunoSEQ multiplex PCR; TCRdb's copy has only in-frame clones and leaves some out. The table has some 490,000 clones, roughly 80% seen once. This CDR3 region has 14 residues. The germline V and J ends were trimmed by 2 bases and 0 bases, with 7 bases remaining between them. Germline V CDR1 and CDR2: MNHNS, SASEGT. The clonotype was recovered from a woman aged 40-49 years in good health. Some clones in this sample may be carry-over from other donors' samples. This chain connects TRBV6-1 to TRBJ2-5; D ambiguous. Sequencing used PBMCs. CDR3 protein: CASSESRDQETQYF. CDR3 in DNA: TGTGCCAGCAGTGAAAGTAGGGACCAAGAGACCCAGTACTTC.